The 27 T cell receptor beta chains in this list originate from one sample, sequenced in a study of breast tumors, draining lymph nodes, adjacent tissues. Breast cancer patients provided tissue from their axillary draining lymph nodes. TCRdb reprocessed the multiplex PCR reads via MiXCR and lists one record per CDR3 protein. The repertoire holds nearly 110,000 distinct CDR3 sequences, about 30% seen once, with approximately 5.3% in the top ten. The material sequenced was axillary lymph node tissue. Receptors were obtained from a female donor with breast cancer. Some clones in this sample may be carry-over from other donors' samples.

The genes are TRBV18 and TRBJ2-2; 9 nucleotides match TRBD2. The J segment lost 6 bases and the V segment lost 1 base, leaving 9 bases of the junction unmatched. The CDR3 has 17 amino acids. Germline values: CDR1 KGHSH, CDR2 LQKENI. CDR3 protein: CASSPRLRGRAPGELFF. CDR3 nucleotides: TGTGCCAGCTCACCACGGCTCCGCGGGAGGGCCCCCGGGGAGCTGTTTTTT. The variable domain in full, completed from reference TRBV18 and TRBJ2-2, reads NAGVMQNPRHLVRRRGQEARLRCSPMKGHSHVYWYRQLPEEGLKFMVYLQKENIIDESGMPKERFSAEFPKEGPSILRIQQVVRGDSAAYFCASSPRLRGRAPGELFFGEGSRLTVL.

Only one count was recorded for this clonotype. An end of the junction differs from the germline gene, which may be a read error. In nucleotides, the CDR3 is TGTGCCAGCAGCTTGCGTACGGGCTTCGGATCACCCCTCCGCTTT. Its protein is CASSLRTGFGSPLRF. This chain links TRBV13 with TRBJ1-6; no firm D call. Germline CDR1 and CDR2: PRHDT and FYEKMQ (reference sequence). This CDR3 has 15 amino acids.

V is TRBV18 and J is TRBJ2-6; D call uncertain. Germline loops: CDR1 KGHSH, CDR2 LQKENI. The CDR3 totals 15 residues. V was shortened by 4 bases and J by 0 bases, with 7 bases between the two germline ends. CDR3 in DNA: TGTGCCAGCTCACTTATAACCTCTGGGGCCAACGTCCTGACTTTC. It translates to CASSLITSGANVLTF.

The table lists this clonotype with a few counts. In DNA form, the CDR3 reads TGTGCCAGCAGCTTATGGGGAGGGGCAGGAAACACCATATATTTT. Its protein is CASSLWGGAGNTIYF. The rearrangement links TRBV7-2 to TRBJ1-3, with a tentative D call TRBD1 (5 bases). Germline CDR1 SGHTA, CDR2 FQGNSA. The germline V and J ends were trimmed by 2 bases and 4 bases, with 12 bases remaining between them. The CDR3 has 15 residues.

This clonotype has a count of ten or more. CDR3 in amino acids: CASSILSSGNTIYF. CDR3 DNA: TGTGCCAGTAGTATATTGTCTTCTGGAAACACCATATATTTT. The genes are TRBV19 and TRBJ1-3; D ambiguous. The CDR3 sequence is 14 residues long. V was cut by 2 bases and J by 1 base, with 6 bases left in between. Germline lookup yields CDR1 LNHDA and CDR2 SQIVND (reference sequence).

This chain connects TRBV6-6 to TRBJ1-1, with unresolved D. CDR3 length equals 12 residues. Between the trimmed V and J ends, which lost 7 bases and 11 bases, there was a span of 17 bases. Looked up from germline, CDR1 is MNHNY and CDR2 is SVGAGI (reference sequence). Here the CDR3 DNA reads TGTGCCAGCACTGAAGGCCCTAGACTGGCTTTCTTT. This sequence encodes CASTEGPRLAFF.

The rearrangement uses TRBV11-1 and TRBJ1-2; the match to TRBD1 covers 8 bases. The ends lost 5 bases at V and 7 bases at J; junction bases unmatched: 6. The CDR3 consists of 13 residues. Germline values: CDR1 SGHAT, CDR2 FQDESV (reference sequence). CDR3 in DNA: TGTGCCAGCAGCCTAGACAGGGGCGGTGGCTACACCTTC. Amino acid sequence: CASSLDRGGGYTF.

Ten or more counts support this clonotype. This sequence joins TRBV6-1 and TRBJ2-1, with no clear D. This CDR3 has 16 residues. In germline, CDR1 is MNHNS, CDR2 SASEGT. Trimming cost V 2 bases and J 0 bases, with 11 bases left between them. This CDR3 reads CASSESRRSSYNEQFF. The CDR3 DNA sequence: TGTGCCAGCAGTGAATCGAGAAGGAGCTCCTACAATGAGCAGTTCTTC.

Concerning this clonotype: The CDR3 carries no conserved terminal phenylalanine or tryptophan, so it likely arises from a read error. The V gene is TRBV20-1, the J gene TRBJ2-1; a weak D match, TRBD1 (6 bases). This CDR3 contains 14 residues. Per germline, CDR1 DFQATT and CDR2 SNEGSKA (reference sequence). V was shortened by 2 bases and J by 11 bases, with 19 bases between the two germline ends. As DNA, the CDR3 is TGCAGTGCTAGATCAGGGCGAAGGGGGAATCAGCAGTTCCTC. It yields the protein CSARSGRRGNQQFL.

The J gene is TRBJ2-1, the V gene TRBV7-3; 10 positions agree with TRBD2. V shed 6 bases, J shed 2 bases, and the junction held 10 bases outside the gene matches. The CDR3 is 17 residues long. CDR1 is SGHTA and CDR2 is FQGTGA in the germline V gene. The CDR3 region has the DNA TGTGCCAGCAGTGCTACCACTAGCGGGGCAACCTACAATGAGCAGTTCTTC. This sequence encodes CASSATTSGATYNEQFF.

This clonotype was seen many times. J is TRBJ2-2 and V is TRBV11-3, with D possibly being TRBD1 or TRBD2 (5 bases each). CDR1 and CDR2 (germline): SGHNT, YENEEA. The ends were cut back, 4 bases at V and 7 bases at J, with 16 bases in the middle. The CDR3 consists of 15 residues. Here the CDR3 reads CASSSGLGAYGELFF. In nucleotides, the CDR3 is TGTGCCAGCAGCTCGGGGTTAGGGGCGTACGGGGAGCTGTTTTTT.

This clonotype was observed many times. V and J are TRBV19 and TRBJ1-5, with D perhaps matching TRBD1 (6 bases). This CDR3 contains 15 residues. The germline V and J ends were trimmed by 3 bases and 5 bases, with 14 bases remaining between them. Germline V lookup: CDR1 LNHDA, CDR2 SQIVND (reference sequence). The CDR3 spells CASSISGRGDQPQHF. CDR3 in DNA: TGTGCCAGTAGTATTTCAGGGAGGGGGGATCAGCCCCAGCATTTT.

Ten or more counts support this clonotype. J is TRBJ1-5 and V is TRBV20-1; no reliable D call. V lost 5 bases, J lost 6 bases, and 23 bases lay in between. The CDR3 sequence is 16 residues long. Germline CDR1 is DFQATT and CDR2 is SNEGSKA (reference sequence). The CDR3 nucleotides read TGCAGTGCTGAAATGGCGGCCAATCATCGGGGTCAGCCCCAGCATTTT. This encodes CSAEMAANHRGQPQHF.

This clonotype was counted many times. The chain links TRBV6-5 to TRBJ2-7; 8 bases match TRBD2. With V trimmed by 7 bases and J by 2 bases, 1 base remained unmatched. This CDR3 has 12 residues. Germline V lookup: CDR1 MNHEY, CDR2 SVGAGI. The CDR3: CASTGGAYEQYF. CDR3 coding DNA: TGTGCCAGCACCGGGGGGGCCTACGAGCAGTACTTC.

A few counts support this clonotype. The chain uses TRBV19 and TRBJ1-6; no definite D call. CDR1 LNHDA and CDR2 SQIVND come from the germline V gene (reference sequence). This CDR3 comprises 11 residues. V lost 2 bases, J lost 7 bases, and 0 bases lay in between. CDR3 loop: CASSINSPLHF. CDR3 in DNA: TGTGCCAGTAGTATAAATTCACCCCTCCACTTT.

This clonotype was picked up a small number of times. The genes are TRBV14 and TRBJ2-1; 11 bases align to TRBD1. There are 15 residues in the CDR3. Germline V gene sequence: CDR1 SGHDN, CDR2 FVKESK. Trimming cost V 6 bases and J 7 bases; bases outside gene matches: 8. The CDR3 is CASRDTGTGGNEQFF. For the CDR3, the DNA is TGTGCCAGCAGAGATACCGGGACAGGGGGGAATGAGCAGTTCTTC.

This clonotype was seen at least ten times. The gene calls are TRBV15 and TRBJ2-7; 7 bases match TRBD2. Germline CDR1 and CDR2: LNHNV and YYDKDF (reference sequence). V shed 3 bases, J shed 4 bases, and the junction held 9 bases outside the gene matches. This CDR3 is built from 15 residues. DNA of the CDR3: TGTGCCACCAGCAGGAGTCTAGCGGTAGAATACGAGCAGTACTTC. This codes for CATSRSLAVEYEQYF.

This clonotype was observed at least ten times. The rearrangement uses TRBV20-1 and TRBJ1-4, with D possibly matching TRBD1 (5 bases). CDR1 and CDR2 from the germline V gene are DFQATT and SNEGSKA (reference sequence). The CDR3 has 14 residues. Trimming cost V 3 bases and J 8 bases, with 16 bases left between them. DNA for the CDR3: TGCAGTGCTAGTATCCGCCATAGGGACGAAAAACTGTTTTTT. It is translated as CSASIRHRDEKLFF.

This clonotype was detected ten times or more. The gene calls are TRBV2 and TRBJ2-7; 9 bases align to TRBD1. Germline V lookup: CDR1 SNHLY, CDR2 FYNNEI. The CDR3 spans 16 residues. V lost 3 bases to trimming and J lost 3 bases; unmatched junction nucleotides: 9. This chain's CDR3 is CASSEVIGQGYYEQYF. The CDR3 region has the DNA TGTGCCAGCAGTGAGGTTATCGGACAGGGGTACTACGAGCAGTACTTC.

This clonotype was seen ten or more times. V is TRBV24-1 and J is TRBJ2-2; D may be TRBD2 (6 bases). The V gene's germline CDR1 is KGHDR and CDR2 SFDVKD. CDR3 size: 16 residues. Trimming pared 7 bases from V and 4 bases from J, leaving 18 bases between. The chain's CDR3 is CATRNGRGGPTGELFF. In nucleotides, the CDR3 is TGTGCCACCAGAAACGGACGGGGAGGCCCCACCGGGGAGCTGTTTTTT.

This clonotype was found many times. V is TRBV6-2 or TRBV6-3 and J is TRBJ2-3; possibly TRBD1 for D (5 bases). CDR3 length: 12 residues. Germline V CDR1 and CDR2: MNHEY, SVGEGT. Trimming removed 2 bases at V and 7 bases at J, with 7 bases between. In DNA form, the CDR3 reads TGTGCCAGCAGTTACAGGGGAAATACGCAGTATTTT. Its translation: CASSYRGNTQYF.

This clonotype has only one observation. Since a much larger clone is just one base distant, this may be a read error. The chain carries TRBV18 and TRBJ2-5; D is undetermined. The germline gives CDR1 KGHSH, CDR2 LQKENI. This CDR3 region has 14 residues. The CDR3 reads CASPPAAQQETQYF. As DNA, the CDR3 is TGTGCCAGCCCACCTGCGGCACAGCAAGAGACCCAGTACTTC.

In this sample, this clonotype turned up many times. The genes are TRBV4-3 and TRBJ1-6; D possibly corresponds to TRBD1 (6 bases). The CDR3 runs to 14 residues. Germline V gene data show CDR1 as LGHNA and CDR2 as YSLEER. V dropped 4 bases and J dropped 7 bases, with 11 bases sitting between them. The CDR3 DNA follows: TGCGCCAGCAGCCTACAGGGTGGGAATTCACCCCTCCACTTT. The encoded protein is CASSLQGGNSPLHF.

This clonotype showed up many times. This chain links TRBV19 with TRBJ1-5, with D possibly TRBD1 on 5 matching bases. This CDR3 is built from 13 residues. Trimming left V 7 bases short and J 4 bases short, with 11 bases between. CDR1 and CDR2 (germline): LNHDA, SQIVND (reference sequence). This CDR3 reads CASKGRGNQPQHF. CDR3 DNA: TGTGCCAGTAAAGGACGGGGGAATCAGCCCCAGCATTTT.

This clonotype has ten or more counts. A single base separates this from a much larger clone, so it may be a read error. No conserved phenylalanine or tryptophan is present at the end of the CDR3, so a read error is the likely explanation. This chain uses TRBV15 with TRBJ1-5; tentatively, D is TRBD1 (5 bases). This CDR3 contains 14 residues. Trimming stripped 1 base from V and 7 bases from J, with 11 bases between. The germline CDR1 and CDR2 sequences are LNHNV and YYDKDF (reference sequence). The CDR3 DNA follows: TGTGCCACCAGCAGAGGATTGGGACGCCAGCCCCAGCATTCT. This encodes CATSRGLGRQPQHS.

For this clonotype: The CDR3 does not end in the conserved phenylalanine or tryptophan, so this is likely a read error. This rearrangement joins TRBV25-1 to TRBJ2-7; the match to TRBD1 covers 7 bases. The ends lost 3 bases at V and 3 bases at J; junction bases unmatched: 11. The germline gives CDR1 MGHDK, CDR2 SYGVNS. This CDR3 is 16 amino acids long. CDR3 in DNA: TGTGCCAGCAGTGATAGCTACAGGGGTTGGGGCTACGAGCAGTACCTC. Amino acid sequence: CASSDSYRGWGYEQYL.

This clonotype was recorded many times. This chain joins TRBV6-2 or TRBV6-3 and TRBJ1-2; weak D call: TRBD1 (5 bases). Germline V gene lookup returns CDR1 MNHEY and CDR2 SVGEGT. The V end was cut by 6 bases, the J end by 5 bases, with 10 bases between. This CDR3 contains 12 residues. For the CDR3, the DNA is TGTGCCAGCAGCGAAAGGGGTTATGGCTACACCTTC. Amino acids: CASSERGYGYTF.